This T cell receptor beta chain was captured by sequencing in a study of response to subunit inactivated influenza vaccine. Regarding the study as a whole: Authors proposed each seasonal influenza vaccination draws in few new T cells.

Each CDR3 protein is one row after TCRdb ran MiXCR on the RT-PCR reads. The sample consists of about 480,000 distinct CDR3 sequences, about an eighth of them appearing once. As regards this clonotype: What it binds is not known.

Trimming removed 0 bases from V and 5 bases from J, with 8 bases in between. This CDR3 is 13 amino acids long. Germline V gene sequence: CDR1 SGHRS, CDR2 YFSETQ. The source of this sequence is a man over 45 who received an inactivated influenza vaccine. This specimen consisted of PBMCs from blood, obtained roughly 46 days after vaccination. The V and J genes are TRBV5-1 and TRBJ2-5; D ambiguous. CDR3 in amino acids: CASSLAPSETQYF. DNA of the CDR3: TGCGCCAGCAGCTTGGCTCCATCGGAGACCCAGTACTTC. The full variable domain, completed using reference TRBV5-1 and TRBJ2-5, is KAGVTQTPRYLIKTRGQQVTLSCSPISGHRSVSWYQQTPGQGLQFLFEYFSETQRNKGNFPGRFSGRQFSNSRSEMNVSTLELGDSALYLCASSLAPSETQYFGPGTRLLVL.